This T cell receptor beta chain was sequenced for a study of blood T cell repertoires in COVID-19. In the study overall: Both acute and convalescent COVID-19 samples were obtained from the United States, Italy and Spain. T cells, B-cell-depleted T cells, or PBMCs supplied cDNA or gDNA.

CDR3 length: 15 amino acids. Germline values: CDR1 SGHRS, CDR2 YFSETQ. The V segment lost 4 bases and the J segment 4 bases; nucleotides outside the gene matches: 4. Original processing notes: How many nucleated cells were present was estimated from reference gene primer amplification. TCRdb's copy holds only in-frame clones and misses some; the assay was immunoSEQ multiplex PCR. V, J and clone size were drawn from that table, and D and trimming were deduced from the DNA. The data show over 45,000 clones, around nine tenths seen once. The chain combines TRBV5-1 with TRBJ2-1; 11 bases line up with TRBD1. Sequencing input: peripheral blood. The source of this sequence is a woman aged 80 or over with acute or convalescent COVID-19. The CDR3, as DNA: TGCGCCAGCAGCGTGGACAGGGGGCATTACAATGAGCAGTTCTTC. Amino acid sequence: CASSVDRGHYNEQFF. The full variable domain, in which reference TRBV5-1 and TRBJ2-1 provide the parts outside the CDR3, is KAGVTQTPRYLIKTRGQQVTLSCSPISGHRSVSWYQQTPGQGLQFLFEYFSETQRNKGNFPGRFSGRQFSNSRSEMNVSTLELGDSALYLCASSVDRGHYNEQFFGPGTRLTVL.